The present entry profiles one T cell receptor (beta chain) with its context. This entry belongs to a study of cytomegalovirus exposure and HLA in healthy donors. The germline CDR1 and CDR2 sequences are SGHAT and FQNNGV. This CDR3 spans 14 amino acids. Trimming removed 6 bases from V and 2 bases from J, with 12 bases in between. The study ran its PCR with 60 Vbeta and 13 Jbeta primers. Generated by immunoSEQ multiplex PCR, the TCRdb table keeps only in-frame clones and is missing some. Of around 210,000 clones listed, 79% were seen once; the top ten hold about 1.7%. The receptor comes from a man aged 50-59 years in good health and CMV-seronegative. The J gene is TRBJ2-3, the V gene TRBV11-2; TRBD1 might be the D (5 bases). The specimen sequenced was PBMCs. The CDR3: CASSSRQHTDTQYF. The CDR3 coding sequence is TGTGCCAGCAGTTCCCGACAGCACACAGATACGCAGTATTTT. The full variable domain, completed using reference TRBV11-2 and TRBJ2-3, is EAGVAQSPRYKIIEKRQSVAFWCNPISGHATLYWYQQILGQGPKLLIQFQNNGVVDDSQLPKDRFSAERLKGVDSTLKIQPAKLEDSAVYLCASSSRQHTDTQYFGPGTRLTVL.